Below, one T cell receptor (beta chain) is given with its context. Its antigen remains unknown. These data are taken from a study of T cell responses to AZD1222 COVID-19 vaccine. Libraries were prepared by immunoSEQ multiplex PCR; TCRdb keeps only in-frame clonotypes and omits some of them. Found here are roughly 130,000 clones, 88% of them singletons; the top ten hold approximately 18%. Study-level points and caveats: The repertoires were collected only after the peak T cell response.

This clonotype was obtained from an adult in good health. The specimen was peripheral blood, collected on day 0 of MenACWY control vaccination.

The CDR3, as DNA: TGTGCCAGCAGTAATTACGCCTCAGGAAAAGAGACCCAGTACTTC. Translated, it gives CASSNYASGKETQYF. This chain connects TRBV28 to TRBJ2-5; D is ambiguous. This CDR3 is built from 15 residues. V lost 5 bases to trimming and J lost 3 bases, with 16 bases between them. Germline CDR1 and CDR2: MDHEN and SYDVKM.